These T cell receptor beta chains were read from a single sample in a study of blood T cell repertoires in COVID-19. Repertoires were generated with immunoSEQ multiplex PCR, while TCRdb's copy carries only in-frame clones and drops some. Seen here are 380,000 or so clones, approximately 89% observed once, and the top ten hold around 1.3%. Sequencing was performed on PBMCs or T cells enriched from blood (not recorded which). The origin of the receptors is a man younger than 45 who had recovered from COVID-19. Each CDR3 is given with its conserved first and last residue. D genes are given only for firm matches. Some rows mark clone size as missing; the rest say once, few, many or name a class of expanded clone.

d_gene	v_gene	j_gene	abundance	CDR3aa	CDR3nt
TRBD1	TRBV5-4	TRBJ1-1	few	CASSDMTGGNTEAFF	TGTGCCAGCAGCGATATGACAGGGGGAAACACTGAAGCTTTCTTT
TRBD2	TRBV25-1	TRBJ2-5	NA	CASSRTSGGDGKETQYF	TGTGCCAGCAGCCGGACTAGCGGGGGCGATGGAAAAGAGACCCAGTACTTC
NA	TRBV11-3	TRBJ1-1	NA	CASSLGQDMIF	TGTGCCAGCAGCTTAGGTCAGGACATGATCTTT
NA	TRBV12-5	TRBJ1-5	NA	CASGRTENSNQPQHF	TGTGCTAGTGGACGGACTGAGAATAGCAATCAGCCCCAGCATTTT
TRBD2	TRBV5-1	TRBJ2-5	NA	CASSLATSGGGETQYF	TGCGCCAGCAGCTTGGCGACTAGCGGGGGGGGCGAGACCCAGTACTTC
NA	TRBV18	TRBJ2-2	NA	CASSPNRANTGELFF	TGTGCCAGCTCACCTAACCGAGCGAACACCGGGGAGCTGTTTTTT
NA	TRBV30	TRBJ2-3	few	CAWSWWGTHTDTQYF	TGTGCCTGGAGCTGGTGGGGGACTCACACAGATACGCAGTATTTT
NA	TRBV5-4	TRBJ2-2	NA	CASSFGGSDTGELFF	TGTGCCAGCAGCTTCGGGGGATCGGACACCGGGGAGCTGTTTTTT
NA	TRBV5-1	TRBJ2-5	NA	CASSYVGGDLQETQYF	TGCGCCAGCAGCTATGTCGGCGGGGACCTACAAGAGACCCAGTACTTC
NA	TRBV2	TRBJ2-1	NA	CASSENADSEQFF	TGTGCCAGCAGTGAAAATGCCGACAGTGAGCAGTTCTTC
NA	TRBV18	TRBJ2-4	NA	CASSPKRGIQYF	TGTGCCAGCTCACCCAAGAGAGGGATTCAGTACTTC
NA	TRBV6-5	TRBJ1-1	NA	CASSYARVNTEAFF	TGTGCCAGCAGTTACGCCAGGGTGAACACTGAAGCTTTCTTT
NA	TRBV18	TRBJ2-7	once	CASSDDRRSSYEQYF	TGTGCCAGCTCCGACGACAGGAGGAGCTCCTACGAGCAGTACTTC
TRBD1	TRBV5-1	TRBJ2-5	NA	CASSPGQGAVKETQYF	TGCGCCAGCAGCCCGGGACAGGGGGCCGTTAAAGAGACCCAGTACTTC
NA	TRBV9	TRBJ2-1	NA	CASSFNNEQFF	TGTGCCAGCAGCTTTAACAATGAGCAGTTCTTC
TRBD2	TRBV6-2/TRBV6-3	TRBJ2-7	NA	CASSAVGGRNEQYF	TGTGCCAGCAGCGCGGTGGGGGGGAGAAACGAGCAGTACTTC
TRBD1	TRBV2	TRBJ1-2	NA	CASSVRTGSGYTF	TGTGCCAGCAGTGTTCGGACAGGGTCTGGCTACACCTTC
NA	TRBV5-4	TRBJ1-6	NA	CASSSQGNSPLHF	TGTGCCAGCAGCTCCCAGGGGAATTCACCCCTCCACTTT
NA	TRBV10-3	TRBJ1-3	NA	CAISETVSGNTIYF	TGTGCCATCAGTGAGACGGTTTCTGGAAACACCATATATTTT
NA	TRBV20-1	TRBJ1-2	NA	CSAIQGYGYTF	TGCAGTGCCATACAGGGATATGGCTACACCTTC
TRBD1	TRBV7-9	TRBJ1-4	NA	CASSLDRGFNEKLFF	TGTGCCAGCAGCTTAGACAGGGGTTTTAATGAAAAACTGTTTTTT
TRBD2	TRBV9	TRBJ2-7	NA	CASSAGTSGGLVSSYEQYF	TGTGCCAGCAGCGCCGGGACTAGCGGGGGACTCGTCAGCTCCTACGAGCAGTACTTC
NA	TRBV5-4	TRBJ1-6	NA	CASGSSYNSPLHF	TGTGCCAGCGGGAGCTCCTATAATTCACCCCTCCACTTT
NA	TRBV27	TRBJ1-2	NA	CASSRRTDYGYTF	TGTGCCAGCAGTCGTCGGACAGACTATGGCTACACCTTC
NA	TRBV5-4	TRBJ1-2	NA	CASSGGQPIYGYTF	TGTGCCAGCAGCGGAGGACAGCCGATCTATGGCTACACCTTC
NA	TRBV7-2	TRBJ1-5	NA	CASSYEYRQPQHF	TGTGCCAGCAGCTACGAGTATCGTCAGCCCCAGCATTTT
NA	TRBV30	TRBJ2-7	NA	CAWSVQVYEQYF	TGTGCCTGGAGTGTACAAGTCTACGAGCAGTACTTC
NA	TRBV5-4	TRBJ2-1	NA	CASSREPYNEQFF	TGTGCCAGCAGCAGAGAACCCTACAATGAGCAGTTCTTC
NA	TRBV6-2/TRBV6-3	TRBJ1-6	NA	CASSVTINLSSPLHF	TGTGCCAGCAGTGTGACAATAAATCTATCATCACCCCTCCACTTT
NA	TRBV4-3	TRBJ1-6	once	CASSQDHRSNSPLHF	TGCGCCAGCAGCCAAGACCACCGTAGTAATTCACCCCTCCACTTT
TRBD1	TRBV19	TRBJ2-5	NA	CASSLPGTAQETQYF	TGTGCCAGTAGTCTCCCCGGGACAGCACAAGAGACCCAGTACTTC
NA	TRBV7-7	TRBJ2-3	NA	CASSPNVATSTDTQYF	TGTGCTAGCAGCCCCAATGTAGCGACTAGCACAGATACGCAGTATTTT
TRBD1	TRBV6-4	TRBJ1-5	NA	CASSQRGQADSNQPQHF	TGTGCCAGCTCCCAAAGGGGGCAAGCAGATAGCAATCAGCCCCAGCATTTT
TRBD1	TRBV9	TRBJ1-1	NA	CASSRRQGQDTEAFF	TGTGCCAGCAGCAGACGACAGGGTCAGGACACTGAAGCTTTCTTT
TRBD1	TRBV5-1	TRBJ2-1	NA	CASSLTDRGQQFF	TGCGCCAGCAGCTTGACGGACAGGGGTCAGCAGTTCTTC
TRBD1	TRBV19	TRBJ1-5	once	CASSEVGTGRIQPQHF	TGTGCCAGTAGTGAGGTCGGGACAGGGAGGATTCAGCCCCAGCATTTT
TRBD1	TRBV2	TRBJ2-7	NA	CASRVDRGSSYEQYF	TGTGCCAGCAGGGTTGACAGGGGGAGTTCCTACGAGCAGTACTTC
NA	TRBV7-3	TRBJ2-5	once	CASSLSVGETQYF	TGTGCCAGCAGCTTATCGGTCGGGGAGACCCAGTACTTC
TRBD2	TRBV30	TRBJ2-7	NA	CAGGLVDYEQYF	TGTGCCGGGGGACTAGTCGACTACGAGCAGTACTTC
NA	TRBV6-5	TRBJ1-2	NA	CAIKDRGNYGYTF	TGTGCCATTAAAGATCGGGGGAACTATGGCTACACCTTC
NA	TRBV9	TRBJ1-1	NA	CASTPPHQGLNTEAFF	TGTGCCAGCACCCCCCCCCATCAGGGGTTGAACACTGAAGCTTTCTTT
TRBD1	TRBV15	TRBJ1-5	NA	CATSTGQGGQPQHF	TGTGCCACCAGCACGGGACAGGGGGGACAGCCCCAGCATTTT
NA	TRBV5-1	TRBJ2-7	NA	CASPGYEQYF	TGCGCCAGCCCAGGGTACGAGCAGTACTTC
NA	TRBV27	TRBJ2-2	NA	CASSIRVNTGELFF	TGTGCCAGCAGTATCAGGGTAAACACCGGGGAGCTGTTTTTT
NA	TRBV5-1	TRBJ1-1	few	CASKGGVEAFF	TGCGCCAGCAAAGGGGGAGTTGAAGCTTTCTTT
NA	TRBV6-1	TRBJ1-3	NA	CASSEQGGGNTIYF	TGTGCCAGCAGTGAACAGGGAGGTGGAAACACCATATATTTT
NA	TRBV4-1	TRBJ1-5	NA	CASSQEPSGQPQHF	TGCGCCAGCAGCCAAGAGCCTAGCGGTCAGCCCCAGCATTTT
NA	TRBV9	TRBJ2-1	NA	CASSAYHGGVTYNEQFF	TGTGCCAGCAGCGCCTACCACGGAGGGGTTACCTACAATGAGCAGTTCTTC
NA	TRBV18	TRBJ2-2	NA	CASSPRKAGPTTGELFF	TGTGCCAGCTCCCCACGGAAGGCGGGACCAACCACCGGGGAGCTGTTTTTT
NA	TRBV10-3	TRBJ1-3	NA	CATKDSQGNTIYF	TGTGCCACCAAGGACAGTCAGGGAAACACCATATATTTT
NA	TRBV11-2	TRBJ2-1	NA	CASSSQVYEQFF	TGTGCCAGCAGCTCCCAGGTCTATGAGCAGTTCTTC
NA	TRBV18	TRBJ2-2	once	CASSPPWQSGELFF	TGTGCCAGCTCACCCCCGTGGCAGTCCGGGGAGCTGTTTTTT
NA	TRBV2	TRBJ2-7	NA	CASSRGSYEQYF	TGTGCCAGTTCTAGGGGCTCCTACGAGCAGTACTTC
TRBD2	TRBV7-2	TRBJ2-7	NA	CASSRGTSGYEQYF	TGTGCCAGCAGCAGGGGGACTAGCGGGTACGAGCAGTACTTC